This T cell receptor beta chain stems from a study of neurological immune-mediated disorders. Study outcomes and limitations: Private repertoires in all groups were suggested, as expanded clones shared no CDR3 amino acid sequences across subjects.

TCRdb reanalysed the 5' RACE reads using MiXCR and keeps one entry per CDR3 protein. The data hold tens of thousands of distinct CDR3 sequences, with almost 6% observed a single time. This clonotype showed up many times. The antigen remains undetermined. This CDR3 comprises 16 residues. From germline, CDR1 is MDHEN and CDR2 SYDVKM. V trimming: 3 bases; J trimming: 6 bases; junction bases outside the gene matches: 9. Time point described: longitudinal time-point 2. The starting material, 2 million PBMCs stored at -80 C, gave rise to the unsorted libraries. Sample: PBMCs. This chain uses TRBV28 with TRBJ2-1; 9 bases line up with TRBD1. This TCR was sampled from a woman aged 55-69 years with multiple sclerosis. The CDR3 region is CASSFQGTGLANEQFF. The CDR3 nucleotides read TGTGCCAGCAGTTTCCAGGGGACAGGGTTGGCCAATGAGCAGTTCTTC.